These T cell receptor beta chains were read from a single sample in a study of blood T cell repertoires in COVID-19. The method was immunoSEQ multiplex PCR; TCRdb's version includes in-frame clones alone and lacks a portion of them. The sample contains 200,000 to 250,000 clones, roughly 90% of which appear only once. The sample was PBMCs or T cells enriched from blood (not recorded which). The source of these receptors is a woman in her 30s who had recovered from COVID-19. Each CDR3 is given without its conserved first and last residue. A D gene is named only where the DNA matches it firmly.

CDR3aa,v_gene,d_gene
ASSPQIYNEQF,TRBV12-3/TRBV12-4,NA
ASSMRDIAYGYT,TRBV10-1,NA
ASRQQGVSEKLF,TRBV5-1,NA
ASSYWTGGDGELF,TRBV3-1/TRBV3-2,TRBD1
ASSLGQGNSPLH,TRBV28,NA
ASSLNSAGTGELF,TRBV7-3,NA
ASSMGQFNQPQH,TRBV19,TRBD1
ASQTTGDTEAF,TRBV12-3/TRBV12-4,TRBD1
ASSFYRGQRQETQY,TRBV5-4,TRBD1
ASSQGWGQGEDNYGYT,TRBV3-1/TRBV3-2,TRBD1
ASSRQGVNEKLF,TRBV6-2/TRBV6-3,TRBD1
ASSQSRGTGEQY,TRBV23-1,TRBD1
ASSFWDRGQRNYEQY,TRBV28,TRBD1
AGKTGFEAF,TRBV30,NA
ASSPGSLNYGYT,TRBV25-1,NA
SVEDLRTSGTGSYNEQF,TRBV29-1,TRBD2
ASKLAGAVEQF,TRBV5-4,TRBD2
ASSVSQADTQY,TRBV6-4,NA
ASSGTSGYYQETQY,TRBV5-6,TRBD2
ASRGGGTGRGFT,TRBV9,TRBD1
ASSPAGSQETQY,TRBV7-7,NA
AVRENTEAF,TRBV19,NA
ASSSPGYRGGNTEAF,TRBV5-1,TRBD1
ASSVSGDTEAF,TRBV9,NA
ASSVGPTSGTYEQY,TRBV9,TRBD2
AWRQPGQGLKAF,TRBV30,TRBD1
ASSPHTGPQGLNGYT,TRBV9,NA
ASSRVAGVATDTQY,TRBV4-1,TRBD2
ASSRTGEGYT,TRBV6-5,TRBD1
ASSLLSRHLNTEAF,TRBV5-6,NA
ASSVHDRDYT,TRBV28,TRBD1
ASSPTPHGNTIY,TRBV3-1/TRBV3-2,NA
ASSPGGLAVTEAF,TRBV9,NA
ASSLTGWGYT,TRBV28,NA
ASNPGGVYGYT,TRBV28,NA
ASSIAGAGNTEAF,TRBV19,NA
ASSISGGGQGKYNEQF,TRBV19,NA
ATSRGQTRETQY,TRBV15,NA
ASSFFGQGLYEQY,TRBV28,TRBD1
ASQGTVNDGYT,TRBV2,NA
ASSLSSAGGPHEQY,TRBV3-1/TRBV3-2,TRBD2
ASSLVAGGYT,TRBV5-6,NA
ASSEAGRGRRTQY,TRBV6-1,TRBD2
ASTKGQSQETQY,TRBV6-5,TRBD1
ASSIFLAEAKNIQY,TRBV19,TRBD2
ASSPGTGSNQPQH,TRBV18,TRBD1
ASSYSRGRSYNEQF,TRBV6-2/TRBV6-3,TRBD2
ASSFGSGLAGAEQF,TRBV28,TRBD2